One sample yielded the 11 T cell receptor beta chains listed below, sequenced in a study of shared clonotypes between healthy human individuals. Sequencing used immunoSEQ multiplex PCR; TCRdb keeps in-frame clones, though not all of them. The table has about 380,000 clones, about 96% seen once. The sequencing sample was made of memory CD8+ T cells sorted from blood. Indicated subset: CD45RO+ cells pooled with CCR7-negative TemRA cells. The receptors were sampled from a man younger than 40 in good health.

The rearrangement joins TRBV13 to TRBJ1-2; the match to TRBD1 covers 8 bases. The CDR3 consists of 16 residues. Unmatched junction bases numbered 13, after V lost 5 bases and J lost 5 bases. CDR1 and CDR2 from the germline V gene are PRHDT and FYEKMQ (reference sequence). The CDR3 bases are TGTGCCAGCAGCCCCTCGCGGACAGGGCGGGTATATGGCTACACCTTC. It translates to CASSPSRTGRVYGYTF.

This clone was observed once. V is TRBV7-8 and J is TRBJ2-2; D may match TRBD1 or TRBD2 (5 bases each). The CDR3 runs to 14 residues. The germline gives CDR1 SGHVS, CDR2 FQNEAQ. The germline V and J ends were trimmed by 3 bases and 9 bases, with 14 bases remaining between them. CDR3 region: CASSFSVGDRELFF. The DNA for the CDR3 is TGTGCCAGCAGCTTTTCCGTGGGGGACCGGGAGCTGTTTTTT.

The chain links TRBV10-3 to TRBJ1-2, with D uncertain. The V end lost 11 bases, the J end lost 0 bases, and 22 bases lay between the germline ends. CDR1 is ENHRY and CDR2 is SYGVKD in the germline V gene. This CDR3 region has 16 residues. CDR3 bases: TGTGCCGCAAAAGTGGACGGCACGGGTGCTAACTATGGCTACACCTTC. Translation gives CAAKVDGTGANYGYTF.

This chain links TRBV2 with TRBJ2-2; 8 bases fit TRBD1. The V segment lost 7 bases and the J segment 6 bases; nucleotides outside the gene matches: 10. Germline CDR1 reads SNHLY; CDR2 reads FYNNEI. The CDR3 consists of 15 residues. The CDR3 sequence is CASTTDRVFAGELFF. CDR3 nucleotides: TGTGCCAGCACTACGGACAGGGTATTTGCCGGGGAGCTGTTTTTT.

The chain joins TRBV7-3 to TRBJ1-1; D is uncertain. Trimming left V 3 bases short and J 2 bases short, with 22 bases between. The CDR3 has 18 residues. The germline V gene has CDR1 SGHTA and CDR2 FQGTGA. CDR3 amino acids: CASSFVVRPRETNTEAFF. In DNA form, the CDR3 reads TGTGCCAGCAGCTTTGTCGTCCGTCCTCGGGAAACCAACACTGAAGCTTTCTTT.

As to this clone: The same CDR3 can be traced to other DNA sequences in this sample. This chain connects TRBV5-1 to TRBJ2-3; D gene ambiguous. Trimming pared 0 bases from V and 4 bases from J, leaving 6 bases between. The CDR3 covers 13 residues. CDR1 and CDR2 from the germline V gene are SGHRS and YFSETQ. Written as DNA, the CDR3 is TGCGCCAGCAGCTTGGATCGGGCAGATACGCAGTATTTT. Translating it yields CASSLDRADTQYF.

V gene TRBV30 combines with J gene TRBJ1-4; no reliable D call. Between the trimmed V and J ends, which lost 8 bases and 3 bases, there was a span of 13 bases. Looked up from germline, CDR1 is GTSNPN and CDR2 is SVGIG (reference sequence). The CDR3 loop spans 13 amino acids. CDR3: CAADVKPNEKLFF. The DNA for the CDR3 is TGTGCCGCCGACGTCAAACCTAATGAAAAACTGTTTTTT.

CDR3 nucleotide sequence: TGTGCCAGTAGTCCGCCGCCGAGGGGCGATAGCAATCAGCCCCAGCATTTT. Its protein product is CASSPPPRGDSNQPQHF. The chain carries TRBV19 and TRBJ1-5; the D gene is possibly TRBD1 (5 bases). V dropped 5 bases and J dropped 0 bases, with 17 bases sitting between them. Germline CDR1 and CDR2: LNHDA and SQIVND (reference sequence). There are 17 residues in the CDR3.

This chain links TRBV5-6 with TRBJ1-2; TRBD1 aligns across 8 bases. The CDR3 covers 17 residues. V trimming: 4 bases; J trimming: 0 bases; junction bases outside the gene matches: 11. CDR1 SGHDT and CDR2 YYEEEE come from the germline V gene. CDR3 DNA sequence: TGTGCCAGCAGCCCCGGACAGGGTTATGGAGCTAACTATGGCTACACCTTC. Protein: CASSPGQGYGANYGYTF.

J is TRBJ1-5 and V is TRBV29-1; TRBD1 is a possible D gene (6 bases). This CDR3 region has 13 residues. The ends were cut back, 5 bases at V and 3 bases at J, with 11 bases in the middle. Germline lookup yields CDR1 SQVTM and CDR2 ANQGSEA. Here the CDR3 reads CSVSRGANQPQHF. CDR3 nucleotide sequence: TGCAGCGTTTCACGGGGGGCCAATCAGCCCCAGCATTTT.

The chain has TRBV25-1 and TRBJ2-7; D perhaps matches TRBD2 (5 bases). The CDR3 has 14 residues. Germline CDR1 reads MGHDK; CDR2 reads SYGVNS. Trimming took off 10 bases at V and 0 bases at J, with 16 bases between the two ends. In nucleotides, the CDR3 is TGTGCCATCTCACTTCGGGATAGCTCCTACGAGCAGTACTTC. This gives the protein CAISLRDSSYEQYF.